This T cell receptor beta chain stems from a study of T cell changes during pregnancy in multiple sclerosis. The germline V and J ends were trimmed by 6 bases and 0 bases, with 8 bases remaining between them. Germline lookup yields CDR1 MNHNS and CDR2 SASEGT. There are 14 residues in the CDR3. This table comes from immunoSEQ multiplex PCR, and its TCRdb copy is limited to in-frame clones, with some not included. The sample has approximately 98,000 clones; about 90% are singletons. The chain carries TRBV6-1 and TRBJ1-4; D ambiguous. This clonotype originated in a female donor in good health, enrolled as a control in a pregnancy study. Specimen: peripheral blood, collected after pregnancy. As DNA, the CDR3 is TGTGCCAGCAGGGAGATCCCAACTAATGAAAAACTGTTTTTT. Translated, it gives CASREIPTNEKLFF.